The text below deals with one TCR beta chain. This CDR3 has 14 amino acids. Germline V lookup: CDR1 SGHKS, CDR2 YYEKEE (reference sequence). The germline V and J ends were trimmed by 2 bases and 1 base, with 9 bases remaining between them. The data derive from a study of T cell responses to AZD1222 COVID-19 vaccine. Repertoires were generated with immunoSEQ multiplex PCR, while TCRdb's copy carries only in-frame clones and drops some. The data contain about 140,000 clones, more than 70% of them singletons. The source material was peripheral blood, sampled on day 0 of AZD1222 vaccination. The TCR sequence derives from an adult in good health. The chain links TRBV5-5 to TRBJ1-2; D is uncertain. The CDR3 loop is CASSLIRLNYGYTF. CDR3 sequence (DNA): TGTGCCAGCAGCTTAATAAGGCTTAACTATGGCTACACCTTC.